This T cell receptor beta chain was sequenced during a study of blood T cell repertoires in COVID-19. Across the whole study: Nucleic acid was either cDNA or gDNA, and it came from T cells, B-cell-depleted T cells, or PBMCs.

Per germline, CDR1 SGDLS and CDR2 YYNGEE. Trimming stripped 2 bases from V and 8 bases from J, with 11 bases between. The CDR3 sequence is 13 residues long. In the original processing: Amplification with reference gene primers provided the estimates of nucleated cell counts. Produced via immunoSEQ multiplex PCR; TCRdb's table is partial and in-frame only. V and J calls and clone size are as listed in that table; D and trimming were resolved from the DNA. The sample records over 4,500 clones, roughly 70% being singletons. This receptor was identified in a human donor in a cohort sampled during active COVID-19. What was sequenced was peripheral blood. The rearrangement joins TRBV9 to TRBJ2-1; possible D gene TRBD1, 6 bases. The DNA of the CDR3 is TGTGCCAGCAGCGTTCAGGGGCGGGATGAGCAGTTCTTC. It codes for CASSVQGRDEQFF.